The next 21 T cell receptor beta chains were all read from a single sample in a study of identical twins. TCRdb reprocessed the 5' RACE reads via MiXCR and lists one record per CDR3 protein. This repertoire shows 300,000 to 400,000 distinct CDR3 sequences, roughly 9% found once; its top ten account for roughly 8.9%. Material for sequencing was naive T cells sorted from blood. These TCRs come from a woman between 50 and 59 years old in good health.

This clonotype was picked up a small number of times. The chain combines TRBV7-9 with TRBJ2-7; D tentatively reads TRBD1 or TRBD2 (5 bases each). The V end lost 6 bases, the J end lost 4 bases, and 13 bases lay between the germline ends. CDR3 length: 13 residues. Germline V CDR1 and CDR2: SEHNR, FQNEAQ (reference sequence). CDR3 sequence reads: CASSRTGGYEQYV. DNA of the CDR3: TGTGCCAGCAGTCGAACAGGCGGGTACGAGCAGTACGTC.

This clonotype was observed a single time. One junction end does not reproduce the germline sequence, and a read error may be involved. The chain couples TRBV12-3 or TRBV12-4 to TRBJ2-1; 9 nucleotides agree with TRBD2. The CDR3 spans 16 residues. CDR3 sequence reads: CASSLKWAGGPGEQFF. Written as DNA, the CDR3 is TGTGCTAGCAGTTTAAAGTGGGCGGGAGGGCCCGGTGAGCAGTTCTTC.

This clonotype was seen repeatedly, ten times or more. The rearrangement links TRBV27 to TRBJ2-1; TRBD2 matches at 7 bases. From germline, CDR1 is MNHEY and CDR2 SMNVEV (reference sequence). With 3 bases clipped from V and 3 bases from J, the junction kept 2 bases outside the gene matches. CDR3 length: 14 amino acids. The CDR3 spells CASSFLADYNEQFF. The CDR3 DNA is TGTGCCAGCAGTTTCCTAGCGGACTACAATGAGCAGTTCTTC.

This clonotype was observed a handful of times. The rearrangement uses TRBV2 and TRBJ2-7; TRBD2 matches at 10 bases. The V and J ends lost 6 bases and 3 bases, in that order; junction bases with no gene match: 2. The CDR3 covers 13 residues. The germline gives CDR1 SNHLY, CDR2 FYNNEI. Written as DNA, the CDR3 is TGTGCCAGCAGGGTAGCGGGAGGCTACGAGCAGTACGTC. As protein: CASRVAGGYEQYV.

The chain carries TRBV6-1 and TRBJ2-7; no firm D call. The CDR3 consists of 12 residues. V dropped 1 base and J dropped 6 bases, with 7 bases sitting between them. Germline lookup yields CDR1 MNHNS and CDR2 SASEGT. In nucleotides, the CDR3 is TGTGCCAGCAGTGAAGTGGGCCGCGAGCAGTACGTC. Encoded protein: CASSEVGREQYV.

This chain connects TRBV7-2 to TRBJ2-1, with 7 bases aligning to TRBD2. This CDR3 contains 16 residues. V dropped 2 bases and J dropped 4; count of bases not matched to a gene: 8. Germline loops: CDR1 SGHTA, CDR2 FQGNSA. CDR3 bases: TGTGCCAGCAGCTTATTCCCTAGCGGAGCGTACAATGAGCAGTTCTTC. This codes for CASSLFPSGAYNEQFF. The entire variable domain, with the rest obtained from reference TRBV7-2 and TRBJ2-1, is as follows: GAGVSQSPSNKVTEKGKDVELRCDPISGHTALYWYRQSLGQGLEFLIYFQGNSAPDKSGLPSDRFSAERTGGSVSTLTIQRTQQEDSAVYLCASSLFPSGAYNEQFFGPGTRLTVL.

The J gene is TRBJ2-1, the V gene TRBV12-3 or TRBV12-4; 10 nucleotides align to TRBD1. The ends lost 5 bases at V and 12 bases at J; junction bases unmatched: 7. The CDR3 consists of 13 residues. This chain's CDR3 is CASSPPGQGMQFF. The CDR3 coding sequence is TGTGCCAGCAGTCCTCCGGGACAGGGGATGCAGTTCTTC.

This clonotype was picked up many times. The CDR3 DNA reads as TGTGCCAGCAGACTAGCTTTCGATGAGCAGTTCTTC. Its protein product is CASRLAFDEQFF. The chain has TRBV12-3 or TRBV12-4 and TRBJ2-1, with D maybe TRBD2 (6 bases). The ends were cut back, 6 bases at V and 8 bases at J, with 11 bases in the middle. This CDR3 is built from 12 residues.

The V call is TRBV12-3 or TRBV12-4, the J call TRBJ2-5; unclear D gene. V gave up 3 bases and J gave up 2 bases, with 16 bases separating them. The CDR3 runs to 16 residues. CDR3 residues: CASSFSDHPLQETQYF. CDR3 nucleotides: TGTGCCAGCAGTTTCTCGGACCATCCTTTACAAGAGACCCAGTACTTC.

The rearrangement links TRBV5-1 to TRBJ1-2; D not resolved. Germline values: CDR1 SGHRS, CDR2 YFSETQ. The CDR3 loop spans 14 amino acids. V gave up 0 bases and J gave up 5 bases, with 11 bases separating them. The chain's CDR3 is CASSLEGVTYGYTF. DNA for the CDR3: TGCGCCAGCAGCTTGGAGGGCGTCACGTATGGCTACACCTTC.

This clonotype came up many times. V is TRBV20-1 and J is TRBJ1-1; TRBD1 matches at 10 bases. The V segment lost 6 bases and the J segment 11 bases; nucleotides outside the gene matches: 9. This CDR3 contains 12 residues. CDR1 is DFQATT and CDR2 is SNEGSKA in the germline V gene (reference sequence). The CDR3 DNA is TGCAGTGCAACCTCCGGGACAGGGGAGGCTTTCTTT. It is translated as CSATSGTGEAFF.

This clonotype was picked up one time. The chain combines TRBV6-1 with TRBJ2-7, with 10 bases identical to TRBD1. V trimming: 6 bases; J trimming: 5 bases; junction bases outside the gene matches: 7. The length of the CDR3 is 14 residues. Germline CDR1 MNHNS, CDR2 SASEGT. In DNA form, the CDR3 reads TGTGCCAGCAGAATCGGGACAGGGGTGCACGAGCAGTACTTC. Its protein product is CASRIGTGVHEQYF.

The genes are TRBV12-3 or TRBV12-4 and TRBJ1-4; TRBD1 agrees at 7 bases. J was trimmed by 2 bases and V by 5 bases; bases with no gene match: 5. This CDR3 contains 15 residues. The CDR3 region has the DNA TGTGCCAGCAGTCTGAAGGGGGCCACTAATGAAAAACTGTTTTTT. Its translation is CASSLKGATNEKLFF.

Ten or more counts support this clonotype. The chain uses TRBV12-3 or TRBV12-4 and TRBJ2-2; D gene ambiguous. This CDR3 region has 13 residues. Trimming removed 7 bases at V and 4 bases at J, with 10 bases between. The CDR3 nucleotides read TGTGCCAGCACCCGGGTGGGCACCGGGGAGCTGTTTTTT. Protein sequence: CASTRVGTGELFF.

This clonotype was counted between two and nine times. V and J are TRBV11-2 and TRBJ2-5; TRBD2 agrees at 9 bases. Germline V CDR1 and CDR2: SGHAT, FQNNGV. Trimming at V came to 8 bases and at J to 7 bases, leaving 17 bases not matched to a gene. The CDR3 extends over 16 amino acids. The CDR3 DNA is TGTGCCAGCCGTGGCGGGCGGGAGGGCCCGATTGCGACCCAGTACTTC. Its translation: CASRGGREGPIATQYF. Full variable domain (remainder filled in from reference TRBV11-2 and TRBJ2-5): EAGVAQSPRYKIIEKRQSVAFWCNPISGHATLYWYQQILGQGPKLLIQFQNNGVVDDSQLPKDRFSAERLKGVDSTLKIQPAKLEDSAVYLCASRGGREGPIATQYFGPGTRLLVL.

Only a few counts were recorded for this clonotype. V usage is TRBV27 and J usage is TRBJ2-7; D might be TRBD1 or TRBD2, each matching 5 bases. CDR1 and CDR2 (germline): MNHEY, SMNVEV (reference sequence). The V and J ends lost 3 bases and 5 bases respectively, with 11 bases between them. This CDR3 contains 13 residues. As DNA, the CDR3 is TGTGCCAGCAGTTTTTGGGGGAGTGACGAGCAGTACGTC. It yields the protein CASSFWGSDEQYV.

The chain's CDR3 is CASSRRRLLAGRDTGELFF. CDR3 in DNA: TGTGCCAGCAGTCGACGGAGGCTACTAGCGGGAAGGGACACCGGGGAGCTGTTTTTT. V is TRBV12-3 or TRBV12-4 and J is TRBJ2-2, with 10 bases that match TRBD2. Losses at the gene ends were 5 bases for V and 3 bases for J; bases not matched to a gene: 15. This CDR3 spans 19 amino acids.

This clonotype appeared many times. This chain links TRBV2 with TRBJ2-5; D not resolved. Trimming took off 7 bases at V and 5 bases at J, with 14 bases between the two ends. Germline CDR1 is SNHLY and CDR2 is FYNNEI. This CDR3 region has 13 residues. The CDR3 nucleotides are TGTGCCAGCACCTCGCCTTTGGGGGAGACCCAGTACTTC. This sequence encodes CASTSPLGETQYF. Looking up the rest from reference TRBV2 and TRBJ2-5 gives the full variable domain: EPEVTQTPSHQVTQMGQEVILRCVPISNHLYFYWYRQILGQKVEFLVSFYNNEISEKSEIFDDQFSVERPDGSNFTLKIRSTKLEDSAMYFCASTSPLGETQYFGPGTRLLVL.

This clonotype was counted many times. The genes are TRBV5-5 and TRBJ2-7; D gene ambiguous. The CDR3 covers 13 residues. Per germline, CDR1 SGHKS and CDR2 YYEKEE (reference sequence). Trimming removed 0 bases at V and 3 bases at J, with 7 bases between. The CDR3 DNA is TGTGCCAGCAGCTTGGGTCTAGGCTACGAGCAGTACGTC. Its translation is CASSLGLGYEQYV.

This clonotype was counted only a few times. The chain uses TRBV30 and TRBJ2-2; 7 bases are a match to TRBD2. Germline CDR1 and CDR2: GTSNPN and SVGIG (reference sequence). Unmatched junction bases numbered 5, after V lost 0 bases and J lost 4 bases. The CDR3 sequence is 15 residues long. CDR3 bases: TGTGCCTGGAGTGTGGGCGGGGGAATCACCGGGGAGCTGTTTTTT. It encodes CAWSVGGGITGELFF. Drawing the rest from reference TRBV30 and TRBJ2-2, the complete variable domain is SQTIHQWPATLVQPVGSPLSLECTVEGTSNPNLYWYRQAAGRGLQLLFYSVGIGQISSEVPQNLSASRPQDRQFILSSKKLLLSDSGFYLCAWSVGGGITGELFFGEGSRLTVL.

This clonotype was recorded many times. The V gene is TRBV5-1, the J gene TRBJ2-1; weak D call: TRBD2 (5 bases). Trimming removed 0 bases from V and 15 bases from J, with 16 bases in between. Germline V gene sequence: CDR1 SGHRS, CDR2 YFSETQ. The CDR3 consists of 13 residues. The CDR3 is CASSLAWEIEWFF. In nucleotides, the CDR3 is TGCGCCAGCAGCTTGGCCTGGGAGATTGAGTGGTTCTTC.